One and the same sample provided the 7 T cell receptor beta chains below, sequenced in a study of shared clonotypes between healthy human individuals. The assay was immunoSEQ multiplex PCR, and TCRdb's table has in-frame clones only and misses some. Of roughly 500,000 clones listed, around 78% were seen once; the top ten hold approximately 12%. Sequencing was carried out using PBMCs. All receptors come from a woman aged 40 to 49 in good health. Some clones in this sample may be carry-over from other donors' samples.

V gene TRBV7-2 combines with J gene TRBJ2-7, with 8 nucleotides matching TRBD2. V lost 1 base and J lost 2; bases outside the gene matches: 1. This CDR3 spans 14 amino acids. The germline V gene has CDR1 SGHTA and CDR2 FQGNSA. This CDR3 is CASSLGGRTYEQYF. The CDR3 DNA reads as TGTGCCAGCAGCTTAGGCGGGAGGACCTACGAGCAGTACTTC. Using reference TRBV7-2 and TRBJ2-7 for the parts outside the CDR3, the full variable domain is GAGVSQSPSNKVTEKGKDVELRCDPISGHTALYWYRQSLGQGLEFLIYFQGNSAPDKSGLPSDRFSAERTGGSVSTLTIQRTQQEDSAVYLCASSLGGRTYEQYFGPGTRLTVT.

This clone was counted ten times or more. Other DNA sequences within the sample encode an identical CDR3. This chain connects TRBV27 to TRBJ2-7; 15 positions agree with TRBD2. Germline CDR1 and CDR2: MNHEY and SMNVEV (reference sequence). The CDR3 runs 17 residues. J was trimmed by 0 bases and V by 5 bases; bases with no gene match: 5. The CDR3 DNA reads as TGTGCCAGCAGTGGGTGGACTAGCGGGAGGGACTCCTACGAGCAGTACTTC. Its protein product is CASSGWTSGRDSYEQYF.

The chain couples TRBV6-1 to TRBJ2-6, with TRBD2 matching 7 bases. J was trimmed by 2 bases and V by 7 bases; bases with no gene match: 5. The V gene's germline CDR1 is MNHNS and CDR2 SASEGT. The CDR3 consists of 15 residues. For the CDR3, the DNA is TGTGCCAGCATGTCTGGGGGGGCTGGGGCCAACGTCCTGACTTTC. Amino acids: CASMSGGAGANVLTF.

A remark on this clone: A much bigger clone sits one base away, suggesting this may be a read error. The rearrangement uses TRBV7-9 and TRBJ2-5; 8 bases map to TRBD2. Germline CDR1 SEHNR, CDR2 FQNEAQ (reference sequence). The CDR3 length is 13 residues. Losses at the gene ends were 5 bases for V and 4 bases for J; bases not matched to a gene: 3. CDR3 sequence reads: CASSPTSGETQYF. DNA for the CDR3: TGTGCCAGCAGCCCAACTAGCGGAGAGACCCAGTACTTC.

This chain uses TRBV30 with TRBJ1-5, with D uncertain. V was clipped by 1 base and J by 6 bases, with 7 bases between them. Germline lookup yields CDR1 GTSNPN and CDR2 SVGIG (reference sequence). The CDR3 totals 12 residues. The CDR3 reads CAWSAGFQPQHF. The CDR3 DNA reads as TGTGCCTGGAGTGCGGGGTTTCAGCCCCAGCATTTT.

This rearrangement joins TRBV11-2 to TRBJ2-3; a possible D gene is TRBD2 (6 bases). Trimming removed 1 base from V and 6 bases from J, with 11 bases in between. CDR1 SGHAT and CDR2 FQNNGV come from the germline V gene. The CDR3 is made up of 14 amino acids. In DNA form, the CDR3 reads TGTGCCAGCAGCTTAGCGGGAGTTAGGGATACGCAGTATTTT. Amino acids: CASSLAGVRDTQYF.

This rearrangement joins TRBV7-9 to TRBJ2-5, with 7 bases lining up with TRBD2. CDR3 size: 14 residues. CDR1 and CDR2 from the germline V gene are SEHNR and FQNEAQ (reference sequence). After removal of 4 bases from V and 4 bases from J, the junction contained 6 bases not matched to a gene. CDR3: CASSSREGPETQYF. CDR3 DNA: TGTGCCAGCAGCTCAAGGGAGGGCCCAGAGACCCAGTACTTC.